This T cell receptor beta chain was sequenced during a study of T-cell reconstitution after alpha-beta-depleted transplantation in children. Study observations and caveats: Some patients' high day-60 TCRbeta diversity was attributed to recipient cells surviving conditioning. T-cell counts and diversity at one year following transplant were attributed mainly to newly produced T cells. Several hundred expanded graft clones reportedly supplied alpha-beta T cells about two months after transplant.

A library of TCRbeta sequences, prepared with unique molecular identifiers, was generated. From the PCR reads, TCRdb called clonotypes with MiXCR, one entry per CDR3 protein. The sample carries 350,000 to 500,000 distinct CDR3 sequences, around two fifths recorded once. This clonotype has ten or more counts. Its antigen is not identified. V was shortened by 8 bases and J by 0 bases, with 20 bases between the two germline ends. The CDR3 has 18 residues. Germline V gives CDR1 KGHSH, CDR2 LQKENI. V and J are TRBV18 and TRBJ2-6; possibly TRBD1 for D (6 bases). The clonotype comes from a girl aged 2-10 years with aplastic anemia, due to receive a stem cell transplant. The source material was PBMCs, sampled before TCRalphabeta/CD19-depleted stem cell transplant. The DNA for the CDR3 is TGTGCCAGCGCCAGAAATACAGGGTCCCTCTCTGGGGCCAACGTCCTGACTTTC. This gives the protein CASARNTGSLSGANVLTF.